Sequencing of this T cell receptor (beta chain) was carried out in a study of blood T cell repertoires in COVID-19. Across the study: Researchers got acute and convalescent COVID-19 samples from the United States, Italy and Spain.

In the original processing: By means of reference gene primer amplification, nucleated cell counts were estimated. Using immunoSEQ multiplex PCR, the repertoire was profiled, and TCRdb retains in-frame clones only, with some absent. The V and J calls and clone size were taken over from that table, and D and trimming were inferred from the DNA. In the table there are about 230,000 clones, over 70% of which are singletons. The germline gives CDR1 LGHNA, CDR2 YNFKEQ. This CDR3 is built from 17 residues. V lost 3 bases, J lost 0 bases, and 6 bases stayed unmatched. V is TRBV4-2 and J is TRBJ2-7, with 12 bases matching TRBD2. The receptor's source is a woman at least 80 years old with acute or convalescent COVID-19. What was sequenced was peripheral blood. The CDR3 here is CASSHIGTSGYSYEQYF. DNA of the CDR3: TGTGCCAGCAGCCATATCGGGACTAGCGGGTACTCCTACGAGCAGTACTTC.